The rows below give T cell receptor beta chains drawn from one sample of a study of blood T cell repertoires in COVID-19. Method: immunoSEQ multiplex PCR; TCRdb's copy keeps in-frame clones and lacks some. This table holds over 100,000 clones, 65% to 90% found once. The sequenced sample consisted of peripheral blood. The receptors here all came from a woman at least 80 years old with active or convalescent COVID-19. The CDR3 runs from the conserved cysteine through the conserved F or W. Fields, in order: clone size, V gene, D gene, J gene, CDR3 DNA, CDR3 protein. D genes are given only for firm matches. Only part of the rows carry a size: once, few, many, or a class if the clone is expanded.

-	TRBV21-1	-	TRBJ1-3	TGTGCCAGCAAAACCGGGACAGGGGACAACACCATATATTTT	CASKTGTGDNTIYF
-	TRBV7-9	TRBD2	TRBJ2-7	TGTGCCAGCAGCTTAGCGCTAGCGGGATTCTCCTACGAGCAGTACTTC	CASSLALAGFSYEQYF
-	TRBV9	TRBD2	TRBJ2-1	TGTGCCAGCAGCCCCAGCGATAGCGGGGGATACAATGAGCAGTTCTTC	CASSPSDSGGYNEQFF
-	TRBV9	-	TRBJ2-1	TGTGCCAGCAGCGTAGTGGGGGGTGAATCTAAGCAGTTCTTC	CASSVVGGESKQFF
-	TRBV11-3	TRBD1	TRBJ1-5	TGTGCCAGCAGCTTAGAGGGGAGGACAGGGAGGGTTTATAGCAATCAGCCCCAGCATTTT	CASSLEGRTGRVYSNQPQHF
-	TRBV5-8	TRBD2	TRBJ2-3	TGTGCCAGCAGCTTGGCGGGAGGGTCGGCAGATACGCAGTATTTT	CASSLAGGSADTQYF
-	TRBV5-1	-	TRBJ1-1	TGCGCCAGCAGCTTTACGTCTACAGGGAACACTGAAGCTTTCTTT	CASSFTSTGNTEAFF
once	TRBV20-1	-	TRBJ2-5	TGCAGCTCAGGGAGGAGGGAGACCCAGTACTTC	CSSGRRETQYF
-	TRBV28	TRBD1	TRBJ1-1	TGTGCCAGCATCTCAGGGGGTAATTCTTTTACCGCTTTCTTT	CASISGGNSFTAFF
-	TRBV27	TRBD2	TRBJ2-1	TGTGCCAGCAGTTTACTGCTGCGGCTAGCGGGAGGGCGCAACAATGAGCAGTTCTTC	CASSLLLRLAGGRNNEQFF